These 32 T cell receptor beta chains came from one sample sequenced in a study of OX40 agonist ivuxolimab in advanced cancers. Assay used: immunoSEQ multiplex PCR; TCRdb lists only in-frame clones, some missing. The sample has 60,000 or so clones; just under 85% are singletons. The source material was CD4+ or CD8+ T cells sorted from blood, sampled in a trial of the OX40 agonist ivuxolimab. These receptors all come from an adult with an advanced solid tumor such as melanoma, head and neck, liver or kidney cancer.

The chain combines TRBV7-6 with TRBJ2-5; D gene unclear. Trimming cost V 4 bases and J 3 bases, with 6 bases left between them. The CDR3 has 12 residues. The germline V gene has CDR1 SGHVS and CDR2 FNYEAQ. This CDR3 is CASSYLKETQYF. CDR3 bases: TGTGCCAGCAGCTACCTAAAAGAGACCCAGTACTTC.

CDR3 sequence (DNA): TGTGCCAGCAGCTTAGGGGATCGGGCTGGGGCCAACGTCCTGACTTTC. Translation: CASSLGDRAGANVLTF. The rearrangement uses TRBV7-9 and TRBJ2-6; D uncertain. CDR1 and CDR2 (germline): SEHNR, FQNEAQ (reference sequence). This CDR3 has 16 residues. Trimming removed 1 base from V and 2 bases from J, with 9 bases in between.

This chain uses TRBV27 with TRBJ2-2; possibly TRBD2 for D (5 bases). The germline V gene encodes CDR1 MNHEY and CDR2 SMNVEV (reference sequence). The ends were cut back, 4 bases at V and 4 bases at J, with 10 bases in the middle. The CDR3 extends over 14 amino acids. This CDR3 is CASSWRGITGELFF. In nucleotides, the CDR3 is TGTGCCAGCAGTTGGAGAGGGATCACCGGGGAGCTGTTTTTT.

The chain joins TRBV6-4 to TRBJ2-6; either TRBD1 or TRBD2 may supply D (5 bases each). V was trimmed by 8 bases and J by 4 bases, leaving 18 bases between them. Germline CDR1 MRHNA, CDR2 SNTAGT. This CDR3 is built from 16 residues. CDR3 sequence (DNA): TGTGCCAGCCAAGGGACGACACGCAGGGGGGCCAACGTCCTGACTTTC. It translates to CASQGTTRRGANVLTF.

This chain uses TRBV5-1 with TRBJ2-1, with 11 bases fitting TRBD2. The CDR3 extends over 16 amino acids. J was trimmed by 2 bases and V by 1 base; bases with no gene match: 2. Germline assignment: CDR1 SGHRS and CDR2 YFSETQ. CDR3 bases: TGCGCCAGCAGCTTGACTAGCGGGGGCCCCTACAATGAGCAGTTCTTC. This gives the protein CASSLTSGGPYNEQFF.

CDR3 amino acids: CASSSHEQYF. The CDR3 DNA reads TGTGCCAGCAGTTCCCACGAGCAGTACTTC. This chain connects TRBV28 to TRBJ2-7; D is undetermined. CDR1 MDHEN and CDR2 SYDVKM come from the germline V gene. V shed 4 bases and J shed 5 bases, with 3 bases lying between them. The CDR3 consists of 10 residues. Drawing the rest from reference TRBV28 and TRBJ2-7, the complete variable domain is DVKVTQSSRYLVKRTGEKVFLECVQDMDHENMFWYRQDPGLGLRLIYFSYDVKMKEKGDIPEGYSVSREKKERFSLILESASTNQTSMYLCASSSHEQYFGPGTRLTVT.

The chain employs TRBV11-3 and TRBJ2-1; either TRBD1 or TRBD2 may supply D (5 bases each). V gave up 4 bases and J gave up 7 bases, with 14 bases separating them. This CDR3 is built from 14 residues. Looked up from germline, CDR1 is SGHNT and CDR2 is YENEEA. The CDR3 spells CASSYGDATNEQFF. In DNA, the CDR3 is TGTGCCAGCAGCTATGGGGACGCCACGAATGAGCAGTTCTTC. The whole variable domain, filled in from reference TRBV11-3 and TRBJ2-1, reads EAGVVQSPRYKIIEKKQPVAFWCNPISGHNTLYWYLQNLGQGPELLIRYENEEAVDDSQLPKDRFSAERLKGVDSTLKIQPAELGDSAVYLCASSYGDATNEQFFGPGTRLTVL.

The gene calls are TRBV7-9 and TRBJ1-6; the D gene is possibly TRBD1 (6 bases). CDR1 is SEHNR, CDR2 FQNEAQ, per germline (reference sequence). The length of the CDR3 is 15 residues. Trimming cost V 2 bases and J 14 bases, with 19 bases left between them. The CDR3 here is CASSLSTGMTLALHF. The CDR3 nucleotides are TGTGCCAGCAGCTTATCTACAGGGATGACTTTGGCCCTCCACTTT.

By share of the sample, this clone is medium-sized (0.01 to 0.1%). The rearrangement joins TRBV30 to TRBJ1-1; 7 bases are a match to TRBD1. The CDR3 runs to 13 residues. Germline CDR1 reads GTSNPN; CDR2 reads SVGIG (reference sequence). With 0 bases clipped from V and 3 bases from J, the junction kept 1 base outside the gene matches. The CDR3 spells CAWSVQGDTEAFF. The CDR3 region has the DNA TGTGCCTGGAGTGTCCAGGGGGACACTGAAGCTTTCTTT.

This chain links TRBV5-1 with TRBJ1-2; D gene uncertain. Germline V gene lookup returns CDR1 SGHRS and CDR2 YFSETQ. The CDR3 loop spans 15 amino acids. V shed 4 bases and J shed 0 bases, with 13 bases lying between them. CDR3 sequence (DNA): TGCGCCAGCAGCCCCAGGCCCCGTTCTAACTATGGCTACACCTTC. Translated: CASSPRPRSNYGYTF.

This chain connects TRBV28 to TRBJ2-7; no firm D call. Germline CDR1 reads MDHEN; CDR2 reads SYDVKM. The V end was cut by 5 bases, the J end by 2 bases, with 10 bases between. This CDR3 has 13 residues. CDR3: CASSPWAAYEQYF. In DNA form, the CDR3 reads TGTGCCAGCAGTCCGTGGGCGGCCTACGAGCAGTACTTC. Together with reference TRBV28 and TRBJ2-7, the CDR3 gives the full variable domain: DVKVTQSSRYLVKRTGEKVFLECVQDMDHENMFWYRQDPGLGLRLIYFSYDVKMKEKGDIPEGYSVSREKKERFSLILESASTNQTSMYLCASSPWAAYEQYFGPGTRLTVT.

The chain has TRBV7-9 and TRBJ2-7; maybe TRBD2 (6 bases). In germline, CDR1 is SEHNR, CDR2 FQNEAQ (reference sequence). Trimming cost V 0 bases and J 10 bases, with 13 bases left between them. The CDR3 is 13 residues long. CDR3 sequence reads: CASSLASSGEQYF. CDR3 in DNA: TGTGCCAGCAGCTTAGCATCCTCGGGGGAACAGTACTTC.

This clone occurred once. The chain's CDR3 is CASSYREGYGYTF. The CDR3 nucleotides read TGTGCCAGCAGTTACCGGGAGGGGTACGGCTACACCTTC. This chain links TRBV6-5 with TRBJ1-2, with D tentatively TRBD1 (5 bases). Germline-derived CDR1 and CDR2 are MNHEY and SVGAGI. V was cut by 2 bases and J by 8 bases, with 12 bases left in between. This CDR3 has 13 amino acids.

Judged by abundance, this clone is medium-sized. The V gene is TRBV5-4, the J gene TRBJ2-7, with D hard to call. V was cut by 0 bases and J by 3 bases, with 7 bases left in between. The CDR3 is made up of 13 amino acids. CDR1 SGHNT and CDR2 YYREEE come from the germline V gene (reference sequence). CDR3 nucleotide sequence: TGTGCCAGCAGCTTGGTGGGGTTCTACGAGCAGTACTTC. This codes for CASSLVGFYEQYF.

The DNA for the CDR3 is TGTGCCAGCAGCGAGGGACAGGGGAGCACTGAAGCTTTCTTT. It specifies CASSEGQGSTEAFF. This chain connects TRBV2 to TRBJ1-1; 10 bases are shared with TRBD1. The germline V gene encodes CDR1 SNHLY and CDR2 FYNNEI. Trimming cost V 6 bases and J 4 bases; bases outside gene matches: 5. The CDR3 covers 14 residues.

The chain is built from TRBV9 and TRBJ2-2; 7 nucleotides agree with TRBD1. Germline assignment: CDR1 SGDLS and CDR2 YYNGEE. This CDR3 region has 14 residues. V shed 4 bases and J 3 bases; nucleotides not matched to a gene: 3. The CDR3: CASSITGDTGELFF. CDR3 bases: TGTGCCAGCAGCATTACAGGGGACACCGGGGAGCTGTTTTTT.

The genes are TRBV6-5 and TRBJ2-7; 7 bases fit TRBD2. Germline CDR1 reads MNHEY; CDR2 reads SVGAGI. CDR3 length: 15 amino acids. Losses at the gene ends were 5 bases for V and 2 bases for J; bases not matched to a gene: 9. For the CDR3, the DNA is TGTGCCAGCAGTCCTTTTAGCGGGTATACCTACGAGCAGTACTTC. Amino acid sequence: CASSPFSGYTYEQYF.

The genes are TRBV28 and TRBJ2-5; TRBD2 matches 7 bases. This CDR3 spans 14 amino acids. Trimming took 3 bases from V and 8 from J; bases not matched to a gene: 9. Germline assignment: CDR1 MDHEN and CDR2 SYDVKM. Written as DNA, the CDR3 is TGTGCCAGCAGTTTCTCCAGACTAGCCGATACCCAGTACTTC. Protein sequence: CASSFSRLADTQYF.

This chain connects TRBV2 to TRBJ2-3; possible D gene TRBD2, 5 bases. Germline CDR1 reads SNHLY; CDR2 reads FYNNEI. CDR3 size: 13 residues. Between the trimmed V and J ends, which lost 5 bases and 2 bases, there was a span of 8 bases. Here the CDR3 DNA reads TGTGCCAGCAGTAAGCGGAACACAGATACGCAGTATTTT. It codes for CASSKRNTDTQYF.

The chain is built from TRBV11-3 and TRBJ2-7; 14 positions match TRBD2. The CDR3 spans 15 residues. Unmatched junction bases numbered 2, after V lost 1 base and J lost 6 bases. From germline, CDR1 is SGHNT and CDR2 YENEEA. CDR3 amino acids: CASSLATSGRGEQYF. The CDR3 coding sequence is TGTGCCAGCAGCTTAGCGACTAGCGGGAGGGGCGAGCAGTACTTC.

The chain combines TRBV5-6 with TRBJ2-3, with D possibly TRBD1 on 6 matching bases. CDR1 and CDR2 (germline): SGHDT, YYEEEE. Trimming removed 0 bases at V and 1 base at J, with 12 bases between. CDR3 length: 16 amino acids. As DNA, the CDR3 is TGTGCCAGCAGCTTGGTAACAGGGACGGGCACAGATACGCAGTATTTT. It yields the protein CASSLVTGTGTDTQYF.

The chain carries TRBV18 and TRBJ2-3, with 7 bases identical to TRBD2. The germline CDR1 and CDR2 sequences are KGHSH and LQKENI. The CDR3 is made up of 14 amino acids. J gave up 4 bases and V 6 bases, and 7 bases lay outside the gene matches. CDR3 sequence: CASSFAGDPDTQYF. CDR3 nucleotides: TGTGCCAGCTCCTTTGCGGGAGACCCAGATACGCAGTATTTT.

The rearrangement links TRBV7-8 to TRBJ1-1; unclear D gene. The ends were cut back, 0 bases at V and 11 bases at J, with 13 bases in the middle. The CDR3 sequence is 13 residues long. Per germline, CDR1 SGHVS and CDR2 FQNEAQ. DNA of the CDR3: TGTGCCAGCAGCTTAGCCGGGGAGTTTGGGGCTTTCTTT. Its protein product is CASSLAGEFGAFF.

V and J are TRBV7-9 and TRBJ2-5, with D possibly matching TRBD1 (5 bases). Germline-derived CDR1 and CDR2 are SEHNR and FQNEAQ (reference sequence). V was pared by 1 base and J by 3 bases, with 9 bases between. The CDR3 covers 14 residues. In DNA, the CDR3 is TGTGCCAGCAGCTTAGGAGACAGTGAAGAGACCCAGTACTTC. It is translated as CASSLGDSEETQYF.

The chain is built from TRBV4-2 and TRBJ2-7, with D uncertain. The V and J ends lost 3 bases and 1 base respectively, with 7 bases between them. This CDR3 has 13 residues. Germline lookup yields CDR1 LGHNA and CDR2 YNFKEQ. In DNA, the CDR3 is TGTGCCAGCAGCCACGGTATATCCTACGAGCAGTACTTC. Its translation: CASSHGISYEQYF.

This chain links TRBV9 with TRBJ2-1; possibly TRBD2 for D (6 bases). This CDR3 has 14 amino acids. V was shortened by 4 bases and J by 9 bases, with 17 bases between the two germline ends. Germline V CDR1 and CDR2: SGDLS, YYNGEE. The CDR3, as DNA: TGTGCCAGCAGCCCCAGCCCGGAGGGAGTTGAGCAGTTCTTC. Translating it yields CASSPSPEGVEQFF.

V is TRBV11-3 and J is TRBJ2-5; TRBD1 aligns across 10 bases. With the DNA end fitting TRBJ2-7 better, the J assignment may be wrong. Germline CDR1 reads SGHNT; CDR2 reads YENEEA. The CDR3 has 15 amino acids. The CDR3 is CASSFDRDRGYEQYF. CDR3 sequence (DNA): TGTGCCAGCAGCTTTGATCGGGACAGGGGTTACGAGCAGTACTTC.

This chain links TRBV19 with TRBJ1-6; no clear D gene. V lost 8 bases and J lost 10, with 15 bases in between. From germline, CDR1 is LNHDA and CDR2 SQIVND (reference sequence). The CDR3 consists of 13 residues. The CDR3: CASRRVGNSPLHF. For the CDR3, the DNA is TGTGCCAGTCGCCGGGTCGGAAACTCACCCCTCCACTTT.

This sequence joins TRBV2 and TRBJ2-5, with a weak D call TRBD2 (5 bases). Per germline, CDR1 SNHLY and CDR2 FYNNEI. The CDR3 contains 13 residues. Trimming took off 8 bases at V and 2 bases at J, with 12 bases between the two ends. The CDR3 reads CASVASRQETQYF. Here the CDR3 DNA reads TGTGCCAGCGTAGCGAGTAGGCAAGAGACCCAGTACTTC.

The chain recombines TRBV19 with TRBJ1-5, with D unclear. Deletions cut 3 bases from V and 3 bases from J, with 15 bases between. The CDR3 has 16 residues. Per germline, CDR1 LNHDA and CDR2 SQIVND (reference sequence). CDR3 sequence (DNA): TGTGCCAGTAGTATGTATTGGCCAGCAAACAATCAGCCCCAGCATTTT. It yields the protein CASSMYWPANNQPQHF.

Written as DNA, the CDR3 is TGCGCCAGCAGCCAGACGGACATGCCCTACAAGACCCAGTACTTC. Translation: CASSQTDMPYKTQYF. The genes are TRBV4-3 and TRBJ2-5; D may be TRBD1 (5 bases). The CDR3 totals 15 residues. V lost 3 bases to trimming and J lost 6 bases, with 17 bases between them. Per the germline V gene, CDR1 is LGHNA and CDR2 is YSLEER.

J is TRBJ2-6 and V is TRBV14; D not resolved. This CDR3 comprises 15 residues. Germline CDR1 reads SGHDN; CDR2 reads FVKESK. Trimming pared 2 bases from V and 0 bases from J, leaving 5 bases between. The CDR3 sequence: CASSQFFSGANVLTF. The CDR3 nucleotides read TGTGCCAGCAGCCAATTTTTCTCTGGGGCCAACGTCCTGACTTTC. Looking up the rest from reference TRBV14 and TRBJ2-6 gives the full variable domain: EAGVTQFPSHSVIEKGQTVTLRCDPISGHDNLYWYRRVMGKEIKFLLHFVKESKQDESGMPNNRFLAERTGGTYSTLKVQPAELEDSGVYFCASSQFFSGANVLTFGAGSRLTVL.